Listed here are 18 T cell receptor beta chains from one sample, sequenced in a study of cytotoxic CD8 clonotypes in ibrutinib-treated CLL (dated by TCRdb to the early 2020s). In the paper's terms, the time point label means: 12 months on ibrutinib. Library creation used the immunoSEQ multiplex PCR assay. Drawn from immuneACCESS, this table holds only the in-frame rearrangements with V and J called that TCRdb kept. Clones are partly lost; checked studies trace under half to an unresolved V gene and leave the rest unexplained. The sample yields around 70,000 clones; about two thirds were counted once. The top ten clonotypes cover approximately 6.2% of the sample. The source was PBMCs, collected after 12 months of ibrutinib treatment. The receptors here all came from a human donor with chronic lymphocytic leukemia.

V gene TRBV4-3 combines with J gene TRBJ1-4, with D uncertain. Between the trimmed V and J ends, which lost 0 bases and 10 bases, there was a span of 9 bases. The CDR3 contains 13 residues. Germline V gives CDR1 LGHNA, CDR2 YSLEER. The CDR3 coding sequence is TGCGCCAGCAGCCAAGAGAAGCGGGGAAAACTGTTTTTT. Protein sequence: CASSQEKRGKLFF.

The chain uses TRBV5-1 and TRBJ2-5, with D possibly being TRBD2 (6 bases). In germline, CDR1 is SGHRS, CDR2 YFSETQ. The germline V and J ends were trimmed by 0 bases and 5 bases, with 17 bases remaining between them. This CDR3 contains 16 residues. Written as DNA, the CDR3 is TGCGCCAGCAGCTTGGTGGCTAGCGTGGTCCCCGAGACCCAGTACTTC. This sequence encodes CASSLVASVVPETQYF.

The chain employs TRBV7-9 and TRBJ1-2; D is uncertain. The germline V gene encodes CDR1 SEHNR and CDR2 FQNEAQ (reference sequence). V was shortened by 5 bases and J by 4 bases, with 11 bases between the two germline ends. The CDR3 runs 13 residues. This CDR3 reads CASSPGPGYGYTF. The CDR3 nucleotides read TGTGCCAGCAGCCCCGGACCGGGCTATGGCTACACCTTC.

The CDR3, as DNA: TGTGCCAGCAGTGCACCCGGGACAGGGAACTACGAGCAGTACTTC. Amino acids: CASSAPGTGNYEQYF. This sequence joins TRBV28 and TRBJ2-7, with 9 bases identical to TRBD1. From germline, CDR1 is MDHEN and CDR2 SYDVKM. The CDR3 loop spans 15 amino acids. V lost 5 bases, J lost 3 bases, and 8 bases stayed unmatched.

The chain combines TRBV6-1 with TRBJ1-2; D remains ambiguous. The germline V gene encodes CDR1 MNHNS and CDR2 SASEGT. This CDR3 is built from 15 residues. Trimming cost V 3 bases and J 4 bases, with 15 bases left between them. CDR3 nucleotide sequence: TGTGCCAGCAGTGAGGGCCCTGGAACAGCCTATGGCTACACCTTC. It yields the protein CASSEGPGTAYGYTF.

This clone has more than one count but fewer than ten. The chain is built from TRBV7-9 and TRBJ2-7; no clear D. The V end lost 6 bases, the J end lost 4 bases, and 16 bases lay between the germline ends. Germline CDR1 reads SEHNR; CDR2 reads FQNEAQ (reference sequence). The CDR3 extends over 14 amino acids. The CDR3 nucleotides read TGTGCCAGCAGAATGGGTACGGATCAATACGAGCAGTACTTC. Protein sequence: CASRMGTDQYEQYF.

The V and J genes are TRBV25-1 and TRBJ1-4; D gene ambiguous. V was cut by 3 bases and J by 0 bases, with 11 bases left in between. Germline V gene lookup returns CDR1 MGHDK and CDR2 SYGVNS. The CDR3 totals 16 residues. The CDR3 here is CASSEGRRATNEKLFF. Written as DNA, the CDR3 is TGTGCCAGCAGTGAGGGCAGGCGGGCAACTAATGAAAAACTGTTTTTT.

The chain recombines TRBV9 with TRBJ2-1; D remains ambiguous. Trimming stripped 0 bases from V and 5 bases from J, with 12 bases between. Germline CDR1 and CDR2: SGDLS and YYNGEE. CDR3 length equals 15 residues. CDR3 amino acids: CASSVGPGLNNEQFF. CDR3 DNA: TGTGCCAGCAGCGTAGGGCCTGGGCTTAACAATGAGCAGTTCTTC.

The rearrangement links TRBV7-8 to TRBJ2-4; 10 nucleotides line up with TRBD2. Germline CDR1 is SGHVS and CDR2 is FQNEAQ. The CDR3 runs to 18 residues. The V and J ends lost 2 bases and 1 base, in that order; junction bases with no gene match: 8. Here the CDR3 reads CASSLTSGGASAKNIQYF. DNA for the CDR3: TGTGCCAGCAGCTTAACCAGCGGGGGGGCCTCGGCCAAAAACATTCAGTACTTC.

This clone has a single count. J is TRBJ2-3 and V is TRBV6-1; 11 positions match TRBD2. Germline CDR1 is MNHNS and CDR2 is SASEGT. V trimming: 3 bases; J trimming: 5 bases; junction bases outside the gene matches: 4. The CDR3 consists of 15 residues. The CDR3 protein is CASSDTSGGGDTQYF. CDR3 bases: TGTGCCAGCAGTGACACTAGCGGGGGTGGAGATACGCAGTATTTT.

This clone appeared a single time. The chain joins TRBV5-4 to TRBJ1-3; the D is unclear. The germline CDR1 and CDR2 sequences are SGHNT and YYREEE (reference sequence). The CDR3 extends over 14 amino acids. V lost 4 bases, J lost 2 bases, and 10 bases lay in between. The CDR3 loop reads CASSAVGTGNTIYF. DNA for the CDR3: TGTGCCAGCAGCGCGGTGGGGACTGGAAACACCATATATTTT.

This chain uses TRBV21-1 with TRBJ1-4; the table gives TRBD1 as D, unverified against the DNA. TRBV21-1 counts as a pseudogene. CDR3 length equals 16 residues. CDR3 in amino acids: CATGACRTVGNEKLFF. In DNA, the CDR3 is TGTGCCACCGGGGCTTGCAGGACAGTCGGTAATGAAAAACTGTTTTTT.

The table lists this clone with a count of one. The gene calls are TRBV11-3 and TRBJ2-1, with 10 bases fitting TRBD1. V dropped 7 bases and J dropped 5; count of bases not matched to a gene: 11. The CDR3 length is 16 residues. Germline V gene sequence: CDR1 SGHNT, CDR2 YENEEA. The CDR3 nucleotides read TGTGCCAGCACCAATAAAGTCGGGACAGGGGACAATGAGCAGTTCTTC. Amino acid sequence: CASTNKVGTGDNEQFF.

The chain is built from TRBV5-5 and TRBJ2-1; TRBD2 matches 12 bases. The CDR3 runs 15 residues. Germline CDR1 and CDR2: SGHKS and YYEKEE (reference sequence). The V segment lost 1 base and the J segment 9 bases; nucleotides outside the gene matches: 5. The DNA of the CDR3 is TGTGCCAGCAGCTTGCTAGCGGGGGGGAGTAGTGAGCAGTTCTTC. It is translated as CASSLLAGGSSEQFF.

CDR3 nucleotides: TGTGCCAGCAGCGTTCAAGGGGGTTCAGGAAACATTCAGTACTTC. This codes for CASSVQGGSGNIQYF. This sequence joins TRBV9 and TRBJ2-4, with TRBD1 as a possible D gene (6 bases). The CDR3 extends over 15 amino acids. Trimming stripped 2 bases from V and 6 bases from J, with 15 bases between. Germline CDR1 and CDR2: SGDLS and YYNGEE.

The rearrangement links TRBV10-3 to TRBJ2-1; 10 bases line up with TRBD1. The germline CDR1 and CDR2 sequences are ENHRY and SYGVKD. This CDR3 is 16 amino acids long. After removal of 1 base from V and 4 bases from J, the junction contained 4 bases not matched to a gene. CDR3 amino acids: CAISEYGTGAYNEQFF. The CDR3 bases are TGTGCCATCAGTGAGTACGGGACAGGGGCATACAATGAGCAGTTCTTC.

The rearrangement uses TRBV6-5 and TRBJ1-5; D possibly corresponds to TRBD1 (5 bases). The CDR3 has 14 residues. From germline, CDR1 is MNHEY and CDR2 SVGAGI. V was cut by 5 bases and J by 0 bases, with 8 bases left in between. In DNA form, the CDR3 reads TGTGCCAGCAGTGAGACAGCTAGCAATCAGCCCCAGCATTTT. Residues: CASSETASNQPQHF.

The chain joins TRBV19 to TRBJ2-7; no definite D call. V gave up 5 bases and J gave up 0 bases, with 8 bases separating them. Per germline, CDR1 LNHDA and CDR2 SQIVND (reference sequence). The CDR3 is 13 amino acids. The CDR3 spells CASSSGSSYEQYF. The CDR3 DNA follows: TGTGCCAGTAGTTCCGGCAGCTCCTACGAGCAGTACTTC. The entire variable domain, with the rest obtained from reference TRBV19 and TRBJ2-7, is as follows: DGGITQSPKYLFRKEGQNVTLSCEQNLNHDAMYWYRQDPGQGLRLIYYSQIVNDFQKGDIAEGYSVSREKKESFPLTVTSAQKNPTAFYLCASSSGSSYEQYFGPGTRLTVT.